This T cell receptor beta chain was captured in a study of T cell responses to AZD1222 COVID-19 vaccine. Clones were read by immunoSEQ multiplex PCR, and TCRdb kept only the in-frame ones, dropping some. The profile shows more than 95,000 clones, roughly 90% of them singletons. CDR3 length: 17 amino acids. Trimming removed 1 base from V and 0 bases from J; junction bases left unmatched: 4. The germline V gene has CDR1 SGHTA and CDR2 FQGTGA. The sequence was collected from an adult in good health. The input for sequencing was peripheral blood, taken on day 0 of AZD1222 vaccination. The rearrangement uses TRBV7-3 and TRBJ2-1; 9 nucleotides line up with TRBD2. The CDR3, as DNA: TGTGCCAGCAGCTTAATGAGCGGGGGGTACTCCTACAATGAGCAGTTCTTC. Residues: CASSLMSGGYSYNEQFF.